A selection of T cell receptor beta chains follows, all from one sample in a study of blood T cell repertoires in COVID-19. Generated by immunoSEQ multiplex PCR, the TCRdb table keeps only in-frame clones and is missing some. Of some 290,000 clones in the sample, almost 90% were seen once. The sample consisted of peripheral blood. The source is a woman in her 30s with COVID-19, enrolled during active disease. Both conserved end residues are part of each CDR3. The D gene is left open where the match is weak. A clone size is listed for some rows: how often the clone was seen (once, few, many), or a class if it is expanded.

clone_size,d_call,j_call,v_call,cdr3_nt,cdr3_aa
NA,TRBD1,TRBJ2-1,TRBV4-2,TGTGCCAGCAGCCAGGGACAGCACAATGAGCAGTTCTTC,CASSQGQHNEQFF
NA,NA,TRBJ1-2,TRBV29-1,TGCAGCGTTGAAGATTCGCACTACGGCTACACCTTC,CSVEDSHYGYTF
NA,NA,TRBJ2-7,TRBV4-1,TGCGCCAGCAGCCAAGGAAGTTGGGCAGGGAAAACCGGCGAGCAGTACTTC,CASSQGSWAGKTGEQYF
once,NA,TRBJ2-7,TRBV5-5,TGTGCCAGCAGCTTGGCAGGGATATCCTACGAGCAGTACTTC,CASSLAGISYEQYF
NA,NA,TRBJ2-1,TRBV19,TGTGCCAGTAGTGAGTCCTACAATGAGCAGTTCTTC,CASSESYNEQFF
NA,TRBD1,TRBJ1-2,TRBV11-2,TGTGCCAGCAGCTCAGGACAGGGGTGGTATGGCTACACCTTC,CASSSGQGWYGYTF
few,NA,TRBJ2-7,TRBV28,TGTGCCAGCAGTCCTAGGTTAGGTGGCGAGCAGTACTTC,CASSPRLGGEQYF
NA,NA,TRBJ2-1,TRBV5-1,TGCGCCAGCAGCTTACAACCCGTGACACCCTACAATGAGCAGTTCTTC,CASSLQPVTPYNEQFF
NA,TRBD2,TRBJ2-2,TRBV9,TGTGCCAGCAGCGTAGCTTCGGCTAGCGGGATAGTTGGGGAGCTGTTTTTT,CASSVASASGIVGELFF
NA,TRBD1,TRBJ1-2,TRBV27,TGTGCCAGCAGTCCGGACAGGGGTGACGGCTATGGCTACACCTTC,CASSPDRGDGYGYTF
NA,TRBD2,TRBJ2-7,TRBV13,TGTGCCAGCAGTTCTAGCGGGAGTGACGAGCAGTACTTC,CASSSSGSDEQYF
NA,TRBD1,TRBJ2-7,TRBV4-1,TGCGCCAGCAGCCGTGGGACAGGGTCGGGGTACGAGCAGTACTTC,CASSRGTGSGYEQYF
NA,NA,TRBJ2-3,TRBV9,TGTGCCAGCAGCGTAACGACTAGAAACACAGATACGCAGTATTTT,CASSVTTRNTDTQYF
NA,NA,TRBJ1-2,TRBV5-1,TGCGCCAGCAGCTTGTTGGGCGAGAATAACTATGGCTACACCTTC,CASSLLGENNYGYTF
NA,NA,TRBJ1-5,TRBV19,TGTGCCAGTAGTATCTCAGCAGGGAATCAGCCCCAGCATTTT,CASSISAGNQPQHF
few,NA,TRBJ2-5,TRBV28,TGTGCCAGCGGGCCTCTCCAAGAGACCCAGTACTTC,CASGPLQETQYF
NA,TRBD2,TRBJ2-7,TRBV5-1,TGCGCCAGCAGCTCAACGGGAGGAAGCGCCTACGAGCAGTACTTC,CASSSTGGSAYEQYF
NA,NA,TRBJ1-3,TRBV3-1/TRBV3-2,TGTGCCAGCAGCCAAGCTTATTCTGGAAACACCATATATTTT,CASSQAYSGNTIYF
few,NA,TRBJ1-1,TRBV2,TGTGCCAGCACAGGGTATACTGAAGCTTTCTTT,CASTGYTEAFF
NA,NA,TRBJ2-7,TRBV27,TGTGCCAGCAGGACACTAGGGGGTGGGGTTTACGAGCAGTACTTC,CASRTLGGGVYEQYF
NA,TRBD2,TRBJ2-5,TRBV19,TGTGCCAGTAGCGGGACTAGCGTAGAGACCCAGTACTTC,CASSGTSVETQYF
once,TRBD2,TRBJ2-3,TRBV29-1,TGCAGCGTTGAGCTAGCGGGGAAGGGGACAGATACGCAGTATTTT,CSVELAGKGTDTQYF